The rows below give T cell receptor beta chains drawn from one sample of a study of PD-1 blockade in mismatch repair-deficient tumors. TCRdb's table, derived via immunoSEQ multiplex PCR, lists solely in-frame clones and lacks some. The sample lists approximately 79,000 clones, approximately 80% occurring once. The sample here was peripheral blood, taken 44 weeks after starting pembrolizumab. These receptors were obtained from an adult with mismatch repair-deficient cancer. Both conserved end residues are part of each CDR3. Fields, in order: clone size, V gene, J gene, D gene, CDR3 DNA, CDR3 protein. D genes are given only for firm matches. Rows may omit the clone size; those that give it use once, few, many or a size class.

-,TRBV5-1,TRBJ2-7,TRBD1,TGCGCCAGCAGCTTATCAGGGGGTAGCTCCTACGAGCAGTACTTC,CASSLSGGSSYEQYF
few,TRBV25-1,TRBJ2-2,TRBD2,TGTGCCAGCAGTGAGGCTAGCGGGGTGAACACCGGGGAGCTGTTTTTT,CASSEASGVNTGELFF
-,TRBV29-1,TRBJ1-5,-,TGCAGCGTTGGAATCGGGGGATGGGACCCTAATCAGCCCCAGCATTTT,CSVGIGGWDPNQPQHF
once,TRBV6-1,TRBJ1-2,TRBD1,TGTGCCAGCAGTGAAGGGATGAGGGACAGGGGCTTC,CASSEGMRDRGF
-,TRBV7-2,TRBJ2-3,TRBD1,TGTGCCAGCAGTACCGGGACAGCTAGCACAGATACGCAGTATTTT,CASSTGTASTDTQYF
-,TRBV5-8,TRBJ1-2,-,TGTGCCAGCAATTCGGGACTGTTCGACTATGGCTACACCTTC,CASNSGLFDYGYTF
once,TRBV6-5,TRBJ1-5,TRBD1,TGTGCCAGCATTCTTGGACAGGGGGCTCAGCCCCAGCATTTT,CASILGQGAQPQHF
few,TRBV4-1,TRBJ1-5,-,TGCGCCAGCAGCCAAGTTTCTGGGGTGCCCCAGCATTTT,CASSQVSGVPQHF
-,TRBV19,TRBJ2-7,TRBD1,TGTGCCAGTAGTCAGGCAGGGGGCAACGACGAGCAGTACTTC,CASSQAGGNDEQYF
-,TRBV9,TRBJ2-1,-,TGTGCCAGCAGCGTCTACGGGAAAAACAATGAGCAGTTCTTC,CASSVYGKNNEQFF
-,TRBV11-2,TRBJ2-7,TRBD2,TGTGCCAGCATGCAAGCGGGAGCTCTTGACGAGCAGTACTTC,CASMQAGALDEQYF
-,TRBV5-1,TRBJ2-5,-,TGCGCCAGCAGCTTGGATCGAGGAGGCGAGACCCAGTACTTC,CASSLDRGGETQYF
few,TRBV27,TRBJ1-2,-,TGTGCCAGCAGTTTATCTGTCGGATATGGCTACACCTTC,CASSLSVGYGYTF
few,TRBV28,TRBJ1-5,-,TGTGCCAGCACCGATCCCAATCAGCCCCAGCATTTT,CASTDPNQPQHF
-,TRBV19,TRBJ1-2,-,TGTGCCAGTAGTATGAAAATCTCCAATAACTATGGCTACACCTTC,CASSMKISNNYGYTF
-,TRBV6-5,TRBJ2-3,-,TGTGCCAGCGCCCAGTTGGATACGCAGTATTTT,CASAQLDTQYF
-,TRBV30,TRBJ2-3,TRBD1,TGTGCCTGGACAGGGGGCTCAGATACGCAGTATTTT,CAWTGGSDTQYF
-,TRBV13,TRBJ2-3,TRBD2,TGTGCCAGCAGCTTAGGCGGGAGGGGGGCCACAGATACGCAGTATTTT,CASSLGGRGATDTQYF
-,TRBV27,TRBJ2-3,-,TGTGCCAGCAGCTGGGGGCACACAGATACGCAGTATTTT,CASSWGHTDTQYF
-,TRBV9,TRBJ2-2,-,TGTGCCAGCAGCCGCAATCCAGCCACCGGGGAGCTGTTTTTT,CASSRNPATGELFF
-,TRBV6-5,TRBJ1-1,-,TGTGCCAGCAGCGAGGGGGTAGGCACTGAAGCTTTCTTT,CASSEGVGTEAFF
-,TRBV15,TRBJ2-5,TRBD2,TGTGCCACCAGCAGTTTAGGCGGGAGCCAAGAGACCCAGTACTTC,CATSSLGGSQETQYF
-,TRBV5-5,TRBJ2-7,-,TGTGCCAGCAGCTTGGTAGGGAACGGCTACGAGCAGTACTTC,CASSLVGNGYEQYF
-,TRBV7-2,TRBJ2-1,-,TGTGCCAGCAGCTCGGAGAGGGCAACGTCCTACAATGAGCAGTTCTTC,CASSSERATSYNEQFF
-,TRBV5-1,TRBJ2-7,-,TGCGCCAGCAGCTTGGCTCCCTCGTTCAGCGGAGCAGACTACGAGCAGTACTTC,CASSLAPSFSGADYEQYF
-,TRBV7-2,TRBJ2-3,-,TGTGCCAGCAGCTTAGTGGGCGTAAGCACAGATACGCAGTATTTT,CASSLVGVSTDTQYF
-,TRBV10-3,TRBJ1-2,TRBD1,TGTGCCATCAGTGGGGACAGTAACTATGGCTACACCTTC,CAISGDSNYGYTF
few,TRBV28,TRBJ1-2,-,TGTGCCAGTTGGAGTGATAAAGACTATGGCTACACCTTC,CASWSDKDYGYTF
-,TRBV4-3,TRBJ2-3,TRBD2,TGCGCCAGCAGCCAATTAGTAGCGGGAGGGCCAACAGATACGCAGTATTTT,CASSQLVAGGPTDTQYF
-,TRBV11-3,TRBJ1-2,-,TGTGCCAGCAGCTTGGAGGGGAGAGGGGGAGACTATGGCTACACCTTC,CASSLEGRGGDYGYTF
-,TRBV7-9,TRBJ2-7,-,TGTGCCAGCAGTTTTCCTTCCGGGATTTCCTACGAGCAGTACTTC,CASSFPSGISYEQYF
-,TRBV15,TRBJ2-7,-,TGTGCCACCAGCAGAGATCCACAATCTTACGAGCAGTACTTC,CATSRDPQSYEQYF
-,TRBV6-1,TRBJ1-2,-,TGTGCCAGCAGCCCCACCGGGGCTGTGGAGAGAGGCTACACCTTC,CASSPTGAVERGYTF
few,TRBV30,TRBJ1-2,TRBD1,TGTGCCTGGGACTCGACAGGGGAGAGTGGCTATGGCTACACCTTC,CAWDSTGESGYGYTF